This TCR beta chain was documented in a study of T cells expressing NK-cell markers. Study-level information: Source material for TCR beta repertoires consisted of sorted CD3+CD56+NKG2C+, CD3+CD56+NKG2C- and CD3+CD56-NKG2C+ T cells. General study points: Topping the CD3+CD56-NKG2C+ fraction as well were these clonotypes, in a few donors.

Remarks on this clonotype: The target antigen is unknown.

Germline V CDR1 and CDR2: DFQATT, SNEGSKA (reference sequence). CDR3 size: 15 residues. Beta-chain TCR cDNA was generated via 5'RACE template switching with UMIs. Reanalyzing the 5' RACE reads, TCRdb keeps one entry per CDR3 protein, without DNA. The sample table sets out 250,000 to 300,000 distinct CDR3 sequences. The sequenced sample consisted of blood T cells: a sorted CD56 or NKG2C T cell subset, CD4+ or CD8+ T cells, or bulk PBMC T cells (not recorded which). The chain is built from TRBV20-1 and TRBJ2-3; the D gene TCRdb calls, TRBD1, cannot be checked with no DNA. This clonotype originated in a woman between 18 and 70 years old in good health. This CDR3 reads CSARTGDRRADTQYF.